This is a list of T cell receptor beta chains from one sample in a study of CD8 T cells in ankylosing spondylitis. One entry per CDR3 protein, called by TCRdb with MiXCR from the 5' RACE reads. This sample carries around 440,000 distinct CDR3 sequences, roughly 18% of them seen once, and the ten largest clones take approximately 0.93%. Specimen: blood, either unsorted or a sorted T cell fraction (not recorded which). The receptors derive from a male donor with ankylosing spondylitis. The CDR3 runs from the conserved cysteine through the conserved F or W.

>TRBV6-1|TRBJ1-5|15
CASRLRGNGNQPQHF
>TRBV12-3/TRBV12-4|TRBJ2-7|13
CASANGRTYEQYF
>TRBV7-8|TRBJ1-3|15
CASSSETGYGNTIYF
>TRBV5-1|TRBJ2-3|13
CASCSGGTDTQYF
>TRBV25-1|TRBJ2-7|13
CATPGGPNYEQYF
>TRBV10-3|TRBJ1-4|13
CAISESSGEKLFF
>TRBV4-1|TRBJ2-3|18
CASSQGTLAGVSTDTQYF
>TRBV18|TRBJ2-1|14
CASSPPTAHNEQFF
>TRBV9|TRBJ2-1|15
CASSNSGLRYNEQFF
>TRBV28|TRBJ2-7|15
CASSKTSGNSYEQYF
>TRBV9|TRBJ2-1|16
CASSPTAGATYNEQFF
>TRBV20-1|TRBJ2-3|12
CSGRGLTDTQYF
>TRBV4-2|TRBJ1-1|14
CASSQDGTRKEAFF
>TRBV6-5|TRBJ1-2|14
CASSYRRDRDGYTF
>TRBV5-1|TRBJ2-1|14
CASSGTSVYNEQFF
>TRBV12-5|TRBJ2-5|12
CASALEGETQYF
>TRBV3-1|TRBJ1-2|12
CASSPLDGGYTF
>TRBV2|TRBJ2-1|14
CASTRDGNYNEQFF
>TRBV20-1|TRBJ2-3|16
CSARDLLAGGIDTQYF
>TRBV5-1|TRBJ1-5|16
CASSLEGTDSNQPQHF
>TRBV4-1|TRBJ1-2|17
CASSQDTGQGVLSGYTF
>TRBV27|TRBJ2-5|16
CASSLRIAGGQETQYF
>TRBV3-1|TRBJ2-1|17
CASSQEFGGSRRGEQFF
>TRBV21-1|TRBJ1-6|20
CASSKATLGPISGSNSPLHF
>TRBV10-3|TRBJ2-7|15
CAISEGGLDSYEQYF
>TRBV30|TRBJ1-5|13
CAWSVREDQPQHF
>TRBV11-2|TRBJ1-1|14
CASSPGPTNTEAFF
>TRBV15|TRBJ2-3|12
CATSRGGGTQYF
>TRBV5-6|TRBJ1-4|14
CASSSGQLNEKLFF
>TRBV7-2|TRBJ2-3|16
CASSLRAGVGSDTQYF
>TRBV29-1|TRBJ2-1|16
CSVATGRAGAYNEQFF
>TRBV12-3/TRBV12-4|TRBJ2-7|14
CASTAGGSWGEQYF
>TRBV2|TRBJ2-1|13
CASSERIYNEQFF
>TRBV27|TRBJ1-6|16
CASSLSPGGDNSPLHF
>TRBV18|TRBJ2-5|16
CASSPLVSLYQETQYF
>TRBV5-1|TRBJ2-7|18
CASSPAPGALNSFYEQYF
>TRBV4-1|TRBJ2-3|13
CASSHGRGDTQYF
>TRBV4-1|TRBJ2-3|16
CASSQGTSGPLRTQYF
>TRBV5-6|TRBJ2-3|18
CASSQLNSGDSSTDTQYF
>TRBV6-1|TRBJ2-7|15
CASSPIARRSYEQYF
>TRBV19|TRBJ1-5|16
CASSSKGRYSNQPQHF
>TRBV6-2/TRBV6-3|TRBJ1-5|13
CASSYGRNQPQHF
>TRBV15|TRBJ1-4|13
CATARTTNEKLFF
>TRBV3-1|TRBJ2-2|15
CASSRGPTNTGELFF
>TRBV15|TRBJ1-4|16
CATSYPKGQRNEKLFF
>TRBV4-1|TRBJ2-6|19
CASSQDLDRVSSGANVLTF
>TRBV28|TRBJ1-6|15
CASSQDSSYNSPLHF
>TRBV6-1|TRBJ2-1|13
CASNANSYNEQFF
>TRBV7-9|TRBJ2-2|15
CASSLVSTNTGELFF
>TRBV7-9|TRBJ2-7|16
CASSPGTSANSYEQYF
>TRBV6-2/TRBV6-3|TRBJ2-7|16
CASSPLGVAGAYEQYF
>TRBV7-8|TRBJ2-2|18
CASSFGTLGGARSGELFF
>TRBV4-3|TRBJ2-7|15
CASSVDWTSTYEQYF